The source of this T cell receptor beta chain is a study of blood T cell repertoires in COVID-19. The wider study: PBMCs, B-cell-depleted T cells, or T cells were the source of the cDNA or gDNA that made up the material.

After removal of 5 bases from V and 1 base from J, the junction contained 4 bases not matched to a gene. The CDR3 consists of 14 residues. Germline CDR1 reads LGHDT; CDR2 reads YNNKEL (reference sequence). Clones were read by immunoSEQ multiplex PCR, and TCRdb kept only the in-frame ones, dropping some. The sample consists of 210,000 or so clones, under 90% of them appearing once. The TCR comes from a human donor in a cohort sampled during active COVID-19. Input material: peripheral blood. The genes are TRBV3-1 (or the pseudogene TRBV3-2) and TRBJ2-7; 8 bases are a match to TRBD2. This CDR3 is CASSNSGDSYEQYF. The CDR3 DNA sequence: TGTGCCAGCAGCAATAGCGGGGATTCCTACGAGCAGTACTTC.